These 8 T cell receptor beta chains were all obtained from the same sample, sequenced in a study of T cell clonotyping in hematopoietic cell transplantation. The repertoire was sequenced with immunoSEQ multiplex PCR; TCRdb's copy has only in-frame clones and lacks some. The sample includes about 27,000 clones, 95% of them seen just once. Sequencing was carried out using peripheral blood mononuclear cells. Every receptor here comes from a man in his forties or fifties in good health. Some clones in this sample may be carry-over from other donors' samples.

The chain carries TRBV30 and TRBJ1-3; D perhaps matches TRBD1 (5 bases). From germline, CDR1 is GTSNPN and CDR2 SVGIG (reference sequence). The CDR3 loop spans 15 amino acids. Deletions cut 4 bases from V and 0 bases from J, with 13 bases between. The CDR3 region has the DNA TGTGCCTGGACAAGACAGATCGCCTCTGGAAACACCATATATTTT. Translating gives CAWTRQIASGNTIYF. The whole variable domain, filled in from reference TRBV30 and TRBJ1-3, reads SQTIHQWPATLVQPVGSPLSLECTVEGTSNPNLYWYRQAAGRGLQLLFYSVGIGQISSEVPQNLSASRPQDRQFILSSKKLLLSDSGFYLCAWTRQIASGNTIYFGEGSWLTVV.

The chain combines TRBV27 with TRBJ2-3; D may be TRBD2 (5 bases). This CDR3 spans 14 amino acids. The germline V gene has CDR1 MNHEY and CDR2 SMNVEV (reference sequence). V shed 8 bases and J shed 0 bases, with 12 bases lying between them. CDR3 amino acids: CASGLLDSTDTQYF. In DNA form, the CDR3 reads TGTGCCAGCGGATTACTAGATAGCACAGATACGCAGTATTTT.

The V and J genes are TRBV2 and TRBJ1-1; D not resolved. The CDR3 is 14 amino acids. Germline assignment: CDR1 SNHLY and CDR2 FYNNEI. The ends were cut back, 3 bases at V and 2 bases at J, with 10 bases in the middle. CDR3 sequence (DNA): TGTGCCAGCAGTGATTCCAGACAAAACACTGAAGCTTTCTTT. This codes for CASSDSRQNTEAFF.

DNA for the CDR3: TGCGCCAGCAGCTTGGCTGGTCAATTACAATACGAGCAGTACTTC. As protein: CASSLAGQLQYEQYF. The genes are TRBV5-1 and TRBJ2-7; D is ambiguous. The V gene's germline CDR1 is SGHRS and CDR2 YFSETQ. CDR3 size: 15 residues. V dropped 0 bases and J dropped 4 bases, with 14 bases sitting between them. Full variable domain (missing parts from reference TRBV5-1 and TRBJ2-7): KAGVTQTPRYLIKTRGQQVTLSCSPISGHRSVSWYQQTPGQGLQFLFEYFSETQRNKGNFPGRFSGRQFSNSRSEMNVSTLELGDSALYLCASSLAGQLQYEQYFGPGTRLTVT.

This clone appeared once. The J gene is TRBJ2-7, the V gene TRBV7-2; the D gene is possibly TRBD1 (6 bases). The length of the CDR3 is 14 residues. Germline V CDR1 and CDR2: SGHTA, FQGNSA. V gave up 5 bases and J gave up 1 base, with 12 bases separating them. The DNA of the CDR3 is TGTGCCAGCAGCACTTGGACAGATTCCTACGAGCAGTACTTC. It codes for CASSTWTDSYEQYF.

The rearrangement uses TRBV4-3 and TRBJ1-2, with TRBD1 as a possible D gene (6 bases). Trimming removed 0 bases from V and 4 bases from J, with 12 bases in between. Germline CDR1 is LGHNA and CDR2 is YSLEER. The CDR3 loop spans 15 amino acids. CDR3 sequence: CASSQDTRGSYGYTF. The CDR3 bases are TGCGCCAGCAGCCAAGATACCAGGGGAAGCTATGGCTACACCTTC.

The chain recombines TRBV29-1 with TRBJ1-1; a possible D gene is TRBD1 (6 bases). V gave up 8 bases and J gave up 0 bases, with 16 bases separating them. Germline values: CDR1 SQVTM, CDR2 ANQGSEA. The CDR3 runs 14 residues. CDR3 nucleotide sequence: TGCAGCTCTCTAAGGGGGGGGATGAACACTGAAGCTTTCTTT. This codes for CSSLRGGMNTEAFF.

The chain is built from TRBV11-2 and TRBJ1-2; D is undetermined. The CDR3 is 13 residues long. CDR1 is SGHAT and CDR2 is FQNNGV in the germline V gene. V lost 3 bases and J lost 1, with 6 bases in between. The CDR3 region is CASSLNNNYGYTF. The CDR3 nucleotides read TGTGCCAGCAGCTTGAACAATAACTATGGCTACACCTTC.